These 24 T cell receptor beta chains came from one sample sequenced in a study of cytomegalovirus exposure and HLA in healthy donors. In the PCR, 60 Vbeta and 13 Jbeta primers were used. Profiling relied on immunoSEQ multiplex PCR, and the TCRdb table lists in-frame clones only, not all of them. The data hold about 160,000 clones, with roughly 83% observed a single time. Material: PBMCs. The receptors derive from a boy younger than 10 in good health and CMV-seronegative.

The genes are TRBV6-5 and TRBJ2-4, with a weak D call TRBD1 (6 bases). V lost 4 bases and J 10 bases, leaving 14 bases between the germline ends. Germline-derived CDR1 and CDR2 are MNHEY and SVGAGI. This CDR3 has 13 residues. In nucleotides, the CDR3 is TGTGCCAGCAGTTTGGACCGCAGGGGAATTCAGTACTTC. This gives the protein CASSLDRRGIQYF.

The chain recombines TRBV6-5 with TRBJ1-1; maybe TRBD1 (6 bases). V was cut by 2 bases and J by 0 bases, with 10 bases left in between. Germline CDR1 MNHEY, CDR2 SVGAGI. The CDR3 has 15 residues. The DNA of the CDR3 is TGTGCCAGCAGTTACCACACAGGGTTGAACACTGAAGCTTTCTTT. Translation: CASSYHTGLNTEAFF.

The sample holds a few counts of this clone. The V call is TRBV7-2, the J call TRBJ1-6, with TRBD1 matching 7 bases. CDR1 and CDR2 from the germline V gene are SGHTA and FQGNSA. The CDR3 loop spans 17 amino acids. V was clipped by 5 bases and J by 9 bases; unmatched bases: 16. CDR3 DNA: TGTGCCAGCAGCCCAGAAGTAGGCAGGGGGTTCGGTTCACCCCTCCACTTT. Residues: CASSPEVGRGFGSPLHF.

This chain links TRBV5-4 with TRBJ2-1; D not resolved. V was shortened by 4 bases and J by 6 bases, with 8 bases between the two germline ends. The CDR3 spans 12 residues. Germline V lookup: CDR1 SGHNT, CDR2 YYREEE (reference sequence). The CDR3 nucleotides read TGTGCCAGCAGCCAGAATCGCAATGAGCAGTTCTTC. It yields the protein CASSQNRNEQFF. The whole variable domain, remainder taken from reference TRBV5-4 and TRBJ2-1, is ETGVTQSPTHLIKTRGQQVTLRCSSQSGHNTVSWYQQALGQGPQFIFQYYREEENGRGNFPPRFSGLQFPNYSSELNVNALELDDSALYLCASSQNRNEQFFGPGTRLTVL.

The J gene is TRBJ1-3, the V gene TRBV30; D is unresolved. V lost 3 bases to trimming and J lost 3 bases, with 15 bases between them. The germline gives CDR1 GTSNPN, CDR2 SVGIG (reference sequence). The CDR3 sequence is 15 residues long. CDR3 sequence (DNA): TGTGCCTGGAGACAAGGTGCGACGGGTGGAAACACCATATATTTT. Translating gives CAWRQGATGGNTIYF. Full variable domain (remainder filled in from reference TRBV30 and TRBJ1-3): SQTIHQWPATLVQPVGSPLSLECTVEGTSNPNLYWYRQAAGRGLQLLFYSVGIGQISSEVPQNLSASRPQDRQFILSSKKLLLSDSGFYLCAWRQGATGGNTIYFGEGSWLTVV.

The V gene is TRBV9, the J gene TRBJ1-3; D is undetermined. With 2 bases removed from V and 3 bases from J, the gap between germline ends came to 6 bases. Germline V CDR1 and CDR2: SGDLS, YYNGEE. The CDR3 is 13 amino acids. CDR3 nucleotide sequence: TGTGCCAGCAGCGTGGCCCTTGGAAACACCATATATTTT. Translated, it gives CASSVALGNTIYF. The full variable domain, completed using reference TRBV9 and TRBJ1-3, is DSGVTQTPKHLITATGQRVTLRCSPRSGDLSVYWYQQSLDQGLQFLIQYYNGEERAKGNILERFSAQQFPDLHSELNLSSLELGDSALYFCASSVALGNTIYFGEGSWLTVV.

This chain connects TRBV19 to TRBJ2-7; 13 bases are a match to TRBD2. The CDR3 loop spans 15 amino acids. The germline V gene encodes CDR1 LNHDA and CDR2 SQIVND (reference sequence). Trimming took 6 bases from V and 3 from J; bases not matched to a gene: 5. DNA for the CDR3: TGTGCCAGTAGCCTACTAGCGGGAGGGCTCTACGAGCAGTACTTC. Translation: CASSLLAGGLYEQYF.

The V gene is TRBV27, the J gene TRBJ1-2; D unresolved. The V and J ends lost 2 bases and 2 bases respectively, with 6 bases between them. This CDR3 region has 13 residues. Looked up from germline, CDR1 is MNHEY and CDR2 is SMNVEV (reference sequence). The CDR3 protein is CASSLRENYGYTF. The DNA for the CDR3 is TGTGCCAGCAGTTTAAGGGAGAACTATGGCTACACCTTC.

V gene TRBV9 combines with J gene TRBJ1-2; TRBD1 is a possible D gene (5 bases). Germline CDR1 reads SGDLS; CDR2 reads YYNGEE. The CDR3 is 15 residues long. The V end lost 4 bases, the J end lost 6 bases, and 19 bases lay between the germline ends. CDR3 DNA: TGTGCCAGCAGCCTACACCAGCGGGGGTACAATGGCTACACCTTC. Amino acid sequence: CASSLHQRGYNGYTF. Variable domain in full (rest from reference TRBV9 and TRBJ1-2): DSGVTQTPKHLITATGQRVTLRCSPRSGDLSVYWYQQSLDQGLQFLIQYYNGEERAKGNILERFSAQQFPDLHSELNLSSLELGDSALYFCASSLHQRGYNGYTFGSGTRLTVV.

For this clone: This CDR3 is also generated by other DNA sequences in the sample. The chain joins TRBV27 to TRBJ2-1; TRBD1 agrees at 7 bases. The CDR3 sequence is 13 residues long. The germline gives CDR1 MNHEY, CDR2 SMNVEV (reference sequence). J was trimmed by 4 bases and V by 11 bases; bases with no gene match: 8. The CDR3 loop reads CAARGLGYNEQFF. The CDR3 nucleotides are TGTGCCGCTAGGGGGCTGGGATACAATGAGCAGTTCTTC.

V usage is TRBV6-5 and J usage is TRBJ2-5; 9 nucleotides agree with TRBD1. The CDR3 has 15 residues. The germline gives CDR1 MNHEY, CDR2 SVGAGI. The V segment lost 5 bases and the J segment 5 bases; nucleotides outside the gene matches: 9. CDR3 in DNA: TGTGCCAGCAGTACAGCGGACAGGGGACTGGAGACCCAGTACTTC. Translation gives CASSTADRGLETQYF.

CDR3 amino acids: CAIGQGGCGTLRKETQYF. The CDR3 DNA is TGCGCCATCGGACAAGGGGGCTGCGGGACGCTAAGGAAAGAGACCCAGTACTTC. The chain employs TRBV10-1 and TRBJ2-5, with a tentative D call TRBD1 (7 bases). Germline loops: CDR1 WNHNN, CDR2 SYGVQD (reference sequence). The V gene lost 10 bases and the J gene lost 3 bases, with 30 bases spanning the gap. The CDR3 contains 18 residues.

This rearrangement joins TRBV5-5 to TRBJ2-1; the D is unclear. Germline V gives CDR1 SGHKS, CDR2 YYEKEE (reference sequence). The CDR3 totals 12 residues. The V and J ends lost 1 base and 9 bases respectively, with 8 bases between them. The CDR3 reads CASSLRQVEQFF. As DNA, the CDR3 is TGTGCCAGCAGCTTGAGGCAGGTTGAGCAGTTCTTC.

The gene calls are TRBV7-9 and TRBJ1-1; D unclear. The germline V gene has CDR1 SEHNR and CDR2 FQNEAQ (reference sequence). V dropped 1 base and J dropped 3 bases, with 9 bases sitting between them. CDR3 length equals 14 residues. The CDR3 region is CASSLGFGDTEAFF. Written as DNA, the CDR3 is TGTGCCAGCAGCTTAGGATTCGGGGACACTGAAGCTTTCTTT.

The chain couples TRBV5-4 to TRBJ2-3; 10 bases fit TRBD1. Germline CDR1 and CDR2: SGHNT and YYREEE (reference sequence). The CDR3 is made up of 15 amino acids. With V trimmed by 4 bases and J by 4 bases, 6 bases remained unmatched. CDR3 DNA sequence: TGTGCCAGCAGCGCCCGGGACAGGGGCCCAGATACGCAGTATTTT. Its translation: CASSARDRGPDTQYF.

V gene TRBV4-2 combines with J gene TRBJ2-1, with 14 bases fitting TRBD2. The CDR3 is 17 amino acids. CDR1 is LGHNA, CDR2 YNFKEQ, per germline. V was clipped by 1 base and J by 7 bases; unmatched bases: 6. In DNA, the CDR3 is TGTGCCAGCAGCCAAGGGGTCGGGACTAGCGGGAGTAATGAGCAGTTCTTC. Its protein product is CASSQGVGTSGSNEQFF.

The rearrangement uses TRBV27 and TRBJ1-6, with no clear D. This CDR3 has 13 amino acids. V was cut by 4 bases and J by 15 bases, with 16 bases left in between. Germline lookup yields CDR1 MNHEY and CDR2 SMNVEV (reference sequence). This CDR3 is CASSSNPTVLLHF. CDR3 nucleotide sequence: TGTGCCAGCAGTTCGAACCCCACAGTTCTCCTCCACTTT.

The chain employs TRBV5-1 and TRBJ2-5; TRBD2 agrees at 8 bases. The germline V gene has CDR1 SGHRS and CDR2 YFSETQ. This CDR3 has 15 amino acids. Trimming took 4 bases from V and 5 from J; bases not matched to a gene: 10. CDR3 nucleotides: TGCGCCAGCAGCCCGGGAGGGCGACACGGGGAGACCCAGTACTTC. The encoded protein is CASSPGGRHGETQYF.

The rearrangement uses TRBV6-5 and TRBJ2-1; D not resolved. Trimming pared 6 bases from V and 3 bases from J, leaving 3 bases between. The CDR3 contains 11 residues. Germline V CDR1 and CDR2: MNHEY, SVGAGI. The CDR3 DNA follows: TGTGCCAGCAGCCTCTACAATGAGCAGTTCTTC. It codes for CASSLYNEQFF.

The chain employs TRBV30 and TRBJ1-1; no clear D gene. The V end lost 4 bases, the J end lost 2 bases, and 11 bases lay between the germline ends. The length of the CDR3 is 13 residues. Germline V lookup: CDR1 GTSNPN, CDR2 SVGIG (reference sequence). CDR3 sequence: CAWMEDENTEAFF. CDR3 DNA sequence: TGTGCCTGGATGGAGGACGAAAACACTGAAGCTTTCTTT.

V is TRBV6-6 and J is TRBJ2-1; D is possibly TRBD1 (5 bases). The V gene's germline CDR1 is MNHNY and CDR2 SVGAGI (reference sequence). The germline V and J ends were trimmed by 7 bases and 3 bases, with 13 bases remaining between them. The CDR3 has 14 amino acids. The CDR3 DNA reads as TGTGCCAGCATCGATCAGGGCGGCTACAATGAGCAGTTCTTC. Protein product: CASIDQGGYNEQFF.

The V gene is TRBV6-5, the J gene TRBJ1-6, with 7 positions matching TRBD1. CDR1 MNHEY and CDR2 SVGAGI come from the germline V gene. This CDR3 is 11 amino acids long. V gave up 8 bases and J gave up 11 bases; unmatched junction bases: 3. The CDR3 loop reads CASGGQPPLHF. The CDR3 DNA sequence: TGTGCCAGCGGGGGACAGCCACCCCTCCACTTT.

The CDR3 DNA reads as TGTGCCAGCTGCGACAGGGGACTCCCAAGCTACGAGCAGTACGTC. Residues: CASCDRGLPSYEQYV. The genes are TRBV6-1 and TRBJ2-7, with 8 bases identical to TRBD1. The CDR3 runs to 15 residues. Germline trimming cut 8 bases from V and 3 bases from J; bases unmatched to any gene: 12. Germline CDR1 MNHNS, CDR2 SASEGT.

V usage is TRBV6-6 and J usage is TRBJ2-3; TRBD1 matches 9 bases. J lost 2 bases, V lost 6 bases, and 6 bases had no gene match. The CDR3 contains 15 residues. The V gene's germline CDR1 is MNHNY and CDR2 SVGAGI (reference sequence). The CDR3 DNA follows: TGTGCCAGCAGCCAGGGACAGGGAGACACAGATACGCAGTATTTT. Translated: CASSQGQGDTDTQYF.